The 17 T cell receptor beta chains below come from one sample, sequenced in a study of Graves' ophthalmopathy and Graves' hyperthyroidism. RNA transcripts yielded amplified TCR beta CDR3 regions. Second-round multiplex PCR came after first-round RT-PCR with HTBI primers. TCRdb independently ran MiXCR on the multiplex PCR reads; one entry per CDR3 protein. The sample lists about 480,000 distinct CDR3 sequences, approximately 14% occurring once. The material sequenced was blood. The receptors originated from a woman in her thirties with Graves' ophthalmopathy.

This clonotype was counted ten times or more. The V gene is TRBV30, the J gene TRBJ2-5; 14 bases are shared with TRBD2. There are 16 residues in the CDR3. Germline CDR1 GTSNPN, CDR2 SVGIG (reference sequence). The V gene end was trimmed by 5 bases and the J gene end by 5 bases; junction bases not matched to a gene: 10. The CDR3 bases are TGTGCCTGGGGGCCCGGGACTAGCGGGAGTGGGGAGACCCAGTACTTC. This sequence encodes CAWGPGTSGSGETQYF.

This clonotype was seen repeatedly, ten times or more. V gene TRBV24-1 combines with J gene TRBJ1-2; tentative D call: TRBD1 (6 bases). Trimming removed 6 bases at V and 5 bases at J, with 12 bases between. CDR3 length: 13 amino acids. Germline V gene sequence: CDR1 KGHDR, CDR2 SFDVKD. CDR3 coding DNA: TGTGCCACCAGTCCAGCCGGGACATATGGCTACACCTTC. This codes for CATSPAGTYGYTF.

The J gene is TRBJ2-4, the V gene TRBV30, with D perhaps TRBD1 (5 bases). Deletions cut 2 bases from V and 1 base from J, with 9 bases between. The CDR3 consists of 14 residues. Germline V gene lookup returns CDR1 GTSNPN and CDR2 SVGIG (reference sequence). CDR3 amino acids: CAWSLAGAKNIQYF. The DNA of the CDR3 is TGTGCCTGGAGTCTGGCAGGGGCCAAAAACATTCAGTACTTC.

This clonotype came up many times. The chain links TRBV27 to TRBJ1-2, with 12 positions matching TRBD1. The ends lost 0 bases at V and 4 bases at J; junction bases unmatched: 6. Germline V gives CDR1 MNHEY, CDR2 SMNVEV (reference sequence). This CDR3 has 17 amino acids. CDR3 in amino acids: CASSLSGGQGAAYGYTF. The DNA of the CDR3 is TGTGCCAGCAGTTTATCAGGGGGACAGGGGGCGGCCTATGGCTACACCTTC.

The chain joins TRBV5-4 to TRBJ1-2; 8 nucleotides match TRBD1. CDR3 size: 16 residues. Germline assignment: CDR1 SGHNT and CDR2 YYREEE (reference sequence). V was clipped by 0 bases and J by 4 bases; unmatched bases: 8. The CDR3 DNA follows: TGTGCCAGCAGCTTGGGGGGGGCAGGGGGCAGCTATGGCTACACCTTC. Residues: CASSLGGAGGSYGYTF.

The chain employs TRBV11-2 and TRBJ1-2, with D unresolved. The germline gives CDR1 SGHAT, CDR2 FQNNGV. The ends were cut back, 2 bases at V and 0 bases at J, with 10 bases in the middle. The CDR3 has 15 amino acids. CDR3 in amino acids: CASSLWEEANYGYTF. CDR3 sequence (DNA): TGTGCCAGCAGCTTATGGGAGGAGGCTAACTATGGCTACACCTTC.

This clonotype was seen ten or more times. This chain joins TRBV24-1 and TRBJ2-5; 8 nucleotides match TRBD1. V shed 3 bases and J 1 base; nucleotides not matched to a gene: 6. The length of the CDR3 is 16 residues. Germline-derived CDR1 and CDR2 are KGHDR and SFDVKD. Here the CDR3 reads CATSDRSGGPQETQYF. Written as DNA, the CDR3 is TGTGCCACCAGTGATCGATCAGGGGGCCCCCAAGAGACCCAGTACTTC.

At least ten counts were recorded for this clonotype. V is TRBV7-2 and J is TRBJ2-7; a weak D match, TRBD2 (6 bases). The CDR3 is 14 residues long. Germline CDR1 reads SGHTA; CDR2 reads FQGNSA. With 6 bases removed from V and 12 bases from J, the gap between germline ends came to 24 bases. CDR3 nucleotide sequence: TGTGCCAGCAGACCCCCTCGATTGGCCTTGGGGGGGTACTTC. It yields the protein CASRPPRLALGGYF.

The chain joins TRBV2 to TRBJ1-5, with a possible D match to TRBD1 (6 bases). Germline lookup yields CDR1 SNHLY and CDR2 FYNNEI. The germline V and J ends were trimmed by 3 bases and 6 bases, with 21 bases remaining between them. The CDR3 is 17 amino acids. DNA for the CDR3: TGTGCCAGCAGTGAGGAACAGGGTGGGATAGTCAGTCAGCCCCAGCATTTT. This encodes CASSEEQGGIVSQPQHF.

This chain links TRBV27 with TRBJ2-2; 9 nucleotides line up with TRBD2. Germline assignment: CDR1 MNHEY and CDR2 SMNVEV (reference sequence). The CDR3 is 15 residues long. Trimming removed 6 bases from V and 4 bases from J; junction bases left unmatched: 6. The CDR3 sequence is CASSSGGKGTGELFF. CDR3 nucleotide sequence: TGTGCCAGCAGCAGCGGGGGGAAAGGCACCGGGGAGCTGTTTTTT.

This clonotype showed up just a few times. This chain uses TRBV4-1 with TRBJ2-7, with 9 nucleotides matching TRBD1. Losses at the gene ends were 0 bases for V and 3 bases for J; bases not matched to a gene: 3. This CDR3 is built from 15 residues. The germline CDR1 and CDR2 sequences are MGHRA and YSYEKL. CDR3 region: CASSQDGTGFYEQYF. The CDR3 DNA reads TGCGCCAGCAGCCAAGATGGGACAGGGTTCTACGAGCAGTACTTC.

This clonotype appeared many times. The gene calls are TRBV12-3 or TRBV12-4 and TRBJ1-5; no definite D call. The CDR3 is 14 residues long. V lost 1 base to trimming and J lost 5 bases, with 9 bases between them. CDR3 sequence (DNA): TGTGCCAGCAGTTTAGAGTGGGTGTATCAGCCCCAGCATTTT. It yields the protein CASSLEWVYQPQHF.

This clonotype has at least ten counts. V is TRBV27 and J is TRBJ2-7; 9 nucleotides line up with TRBD1. Germline CDR1 reads MNHEY; CDR2 reads SMNVEV (reference sequence). V gave up 8 bases and J gave up 5 bases; unmatched junction bases: 4. The CDR3 totals 12 residues. Here the CDR3 reads CASQTGGNEQYF. In nucleotides, the CDR3 is TGTGCCAGCCAAACAGGGGGCAACGAGCAGTACTTC.

This clonotype was recorded many times. The chain employs TRBV6-2 or TRBV6-3 and TRBJ2-7, with D possibly being TRBD2 (5 bases). CDR1 and CDR2 from the germline V gene are MNHEY and SVGEGT. V was cut by 6 bases and J by 6 bases, with 9 bases left in between. This CDR3 has 11 amino acids. CDR3 region: CASRHRGEQYF. The CDR3 nucleotides are TGTGCCAGCAGGCATCGGGGCGAGCAGTACTTC.

The gene calls are TRBV6-1 and TRBJ1-5; D gene unclear. Trimming cost V 5 bases and J 4 bases, with 12 bases left between them. The CDR3 totals 14 residues. Germline-derived CDR1 and CDR2 are MNHNS and SASEGT. The CDR3 here is CASSLRSQNQPQHF. The CDR3 bases are TGTGCCAGCAGTCTCCGGTCCCAAAATCAGCCCCAGCATTTT.

There are many counts of this clonotype. The gene calls are TRBV15 and TRBJ1-2; no firm D call. Germline values: CDR1 LNHNV, CDR2 YYDKDF (reference sequence). The CDR3 totals 15 residues. The V gene lost 1 base and the J gene lost 8 bases, with 17 bases spanning the gap. CDR3 nucleotide sequence: TGTGCCACCAGCAGAGGAGGTGGCGACGGGAGCGGCTACACCTTC. Translating gives CATSRGGGDGSGYTF.

Note on this clonotype: A much larger clone lies one base from this, so it may be a read error. The CDR3 loop is CASSWGQPQQF. CDR3 bases: TGTGCCAGCAGTTGGGGTCAGCCCCAGCAGTTT. The chain uses TRBV28 and TRBJ1-5; D gene unclear. The CDR3 has 11 residues. Germline CDR1 and CDR2: MDHEN and SYDVKM.